This record covers a single T cell receptor (beta chain). These data originate in a study of T-cell reconstitution after alpha-beta-depleted transplantation in children. Germline CDR1 is SGDLS and CDR2 is YYNGEE. J gave up 2 bases and V 0 bases, and 8 bases lay outside the gene matches. The CDR3 is 17 amino acids. Preparation of the TCRbeta library used unique molecular identifiers. TCRdb re-called the PCR reads with MiXCR, one entry per CDR3 protein. Here the sample spans 450,000 to 600,000 distinct CDR3 sequences, approximately 32% being singletons. This chain joins TRBV9 and TRBJ2-5; 9 bases are shared with TRBD1. The source of this sequence is a human donor who donated a stem cell graft to a child with aplastic anemia. The sample consisted of PBMCs from the stem cell graft donor, taken from the stem cell graft. In DNA, the CDR3 is TGTGCCAGCAGCGTAGGGTGGGGACAGGGTTTACAAGAGACCCAGTACTTC. Translating gives CASSVGWGQGLQETQYF.